The 9 T cell receptor beta chains reported below all come from one sample, sequenced in a study of blood T cells in healthy people across ages. Next came a second PCR, run for about 7 to 12 cycles, which used a sample-barcoded 5' primer along with a J-beta primer mix. From the 5' RACE reads, TCRdb called clonotypes with MiXCR, one entry per CDR3 protein. Among about 940,000 distinct CDR3 sequences listed, roughly 48% were seen once. Sequenced: blood. Receptor source: a man aged 30 to 39 in good health.

The sample holds a few counts of this clonotype. The chain combines TRBV7-2 with TRBJ2-7; tentatively, D is TRBD2 (6 bases). This CDR3 region has 16 residues. From germline, CDR1 is SGHTA and CDR2 FQGNSA. Between the trimmed V and J ends, which lost 1 base and 4 bases, there was a span of 17 bases. CDR3 loop: CASSLVVGSGAYEQYF. CDR3 coding DNA: TGTGCCAGCAGCTTAGTAGTAGGTAGCGGTGCTTACGAGCAGTACTTC.

The rearrangement uses TRBV20-1 and TRBJ2-1, with D possibly being TRBD2 (5 bases). The V and J ends lost 5 bases and 9 bases respectively, with 17 bases between them. CDR3 size: 13 residues. In germline, CDR1 is DFQATT, CDR2 SNEGSKA (reference sequence). CDR3 loop: CSAPSSSNVEQFF. CDR3 nucleotides: TGCAGTGCTCCATCTTCTAGCAACGTTGAGCAGTTCTTC.

The chain joins TRBV20-1 to TRBJ2-1; 10 bases agree with TRBD2. The germline V gene has CDR1 DFQATT and CDR2 SNEGSKA (reference sequence). The CDR3 runs 18 residues. V gave up 0 bases and J gave up 4 bases; unmatched junction bases: 12. The CDR3 protein is CSARDYGRMTSGYNEQFF. The CDR3, as DNA: TGCAGTGCTAGAGATTACGGGCGGATGACTAGCGGGTACAATGAGCAGTTCTTC.

This chain uses TRBV19 with TRBJ1-6; D is perhaps TRBD1 (6 bases). V was trimmed by 9 bases and J by 9 bases, leaving 9 bases between them. This CDR3 is built from 11 residues. Looked up from germline, CDR1 is LNHDA and CDR2 is SQIVND (reference sequence). The CDR3 here is CASGQPSPLHF. The CDR3 DNA follows: TGTGCCAGCGGACAGCCTTCACCCCTCCACTTT.

This rearrangement joins TRBV7-2 to TRBJ1-6; no definite D call. This CDR3 spans 14 amino acids. Germline-derived CDR1 and CDR2 are SGHTA and FQGNSA. The germline V and J ends were trimmed by 8 bases and 7 bases, with 15 bases remaining between them. The CDR3 coding sequence is TGTGCCAGCCGATACCGGGGAGGGAATTCACCCCTCCACTTT. Translating gives CASRYRGGNSPLHF.

The V and J genes are TRBV29-1 and TRBJ2-1; D is unclear. The CDR3 is made up of 11 amino acids. Per the germline V gene, CDR1 is SQVTM and CDR2 is ANQGSEA. Trimming pared 4 bases from V and 9 bases from J, leaving 10 bases between. The CDR3 is CSVVHVSEQFF. The CDR3 nucleotides are TGCAGCGTTGTGCATGTTAGTGAGCAGTTCTTC.

V usage is TRBV10-3 and J usage is TRBJ1-2; 10 positions agree with TRBD1. CDR1 ENHRY and CDR2 SYGVKD come from the germline V gene. Trimming at V came to 6 bases and at J to 3 bases, leaving 4 bases not matched to a gene. This CDR3 is built from 14 residues. CDR3 in amino acids: CAISVGQGDYGYTF. CDR3 nucleotide sequence: TGTGCCATCAGCGTCGGACAGGGGGACTATGGCTACACCTTC.

This chain connects TRBV4-1 to TRBJ1-5; the D is unclear. Trimming shortened V by 4 bases and J by 2 bases, and 12 bases separated the two germline ends. From germline, CDR1 is MGHRA and CDR2 YSYEKL. This CDR3 has 15 amino acids. CDR3 coding DNA: TGCGCCAGCAGCCTCGCTGAGGTAGGCAATCAGCCCCAGCATTTT. Translating it yields CASSLAEVGNQPQHF.

The chain carries TRBV7-2 and TRBJ1-1, with 8 bases aligning to TRBD1. The CDR3 covers 15 residues. CDR1 is SGHTA, CDR2 FQGNSA, per germline. The V segment lost 1 base and the J segment 3 bases; nucleotides outside the gene matches: 4. Written as DNA, the CDR3 is TGTGCCAGCAGCTTAGGGGACAGGAGATACACTGAAGCTTTCTTT. This encodes CASSLGDRRYTEAFF.